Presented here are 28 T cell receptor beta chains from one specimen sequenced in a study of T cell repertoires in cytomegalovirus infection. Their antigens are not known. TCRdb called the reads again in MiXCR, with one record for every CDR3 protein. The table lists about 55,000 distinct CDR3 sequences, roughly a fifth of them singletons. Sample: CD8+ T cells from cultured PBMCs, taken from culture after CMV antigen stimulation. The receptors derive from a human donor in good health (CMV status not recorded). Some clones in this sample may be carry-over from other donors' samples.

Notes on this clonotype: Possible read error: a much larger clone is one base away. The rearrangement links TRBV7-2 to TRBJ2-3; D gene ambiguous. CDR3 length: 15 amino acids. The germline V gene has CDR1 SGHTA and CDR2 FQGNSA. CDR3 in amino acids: CASSLALERTDTEYF. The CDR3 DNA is TGTGCCAGCAGCTTAGCGTTGGAGCGCACAGATACGGAGTATTTT.

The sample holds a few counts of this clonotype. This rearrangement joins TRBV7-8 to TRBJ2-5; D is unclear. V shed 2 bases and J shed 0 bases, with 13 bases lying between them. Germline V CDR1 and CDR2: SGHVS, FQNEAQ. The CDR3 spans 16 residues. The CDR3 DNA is TGTGCCAGCAGCTTATTTCCTCTCCCGTACCAAGAGACCCAGTACTTC. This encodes CASSLFPLPYQETQYF.

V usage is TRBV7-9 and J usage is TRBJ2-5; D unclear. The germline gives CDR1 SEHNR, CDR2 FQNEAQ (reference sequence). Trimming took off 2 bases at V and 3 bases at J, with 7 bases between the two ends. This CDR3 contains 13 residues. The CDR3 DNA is TGTGCCAGCAGCTTATTGCCCGAAGAGACCCAGTACTTC. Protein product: CASSLLPEETQYF.

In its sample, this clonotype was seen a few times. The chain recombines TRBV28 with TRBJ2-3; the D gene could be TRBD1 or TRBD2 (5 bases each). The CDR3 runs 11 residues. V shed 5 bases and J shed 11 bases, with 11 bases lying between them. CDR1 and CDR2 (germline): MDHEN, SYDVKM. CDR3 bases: TGTGCCAGCAGTGACTTGAGGGGGCAGTATTTT. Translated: CASSDLRGQYF.

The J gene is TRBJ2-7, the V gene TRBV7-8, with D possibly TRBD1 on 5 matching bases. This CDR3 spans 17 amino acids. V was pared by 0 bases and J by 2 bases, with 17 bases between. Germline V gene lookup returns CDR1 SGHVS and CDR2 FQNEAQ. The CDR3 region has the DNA TGTGCCAGCAGCTTAGCGAGTACAGGCCTAATAGCCTACGAGCAGTACTTC. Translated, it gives CASSLASTGLIAYEQYF. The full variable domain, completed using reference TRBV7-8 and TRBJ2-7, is GAGVSQSPRYKVAKRGQDVALRCDPISGHVSLFWYQQALGQGPEFLTYFQNEAQLDKSGLPSDRFFAERPEGSVSTLKIQRTQQEDSAVYLCASSLASTGLIAYEQYFGPGTRLTVT.

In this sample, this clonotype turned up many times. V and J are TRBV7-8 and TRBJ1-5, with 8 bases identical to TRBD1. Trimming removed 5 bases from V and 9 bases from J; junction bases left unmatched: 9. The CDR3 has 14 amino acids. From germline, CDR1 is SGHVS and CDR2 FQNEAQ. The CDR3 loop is CASSQGQGKSPQHF. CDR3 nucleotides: TGTGCCAGCAGCCAAGGACAGGGAAAGTCGCCCCAGCATTTT.

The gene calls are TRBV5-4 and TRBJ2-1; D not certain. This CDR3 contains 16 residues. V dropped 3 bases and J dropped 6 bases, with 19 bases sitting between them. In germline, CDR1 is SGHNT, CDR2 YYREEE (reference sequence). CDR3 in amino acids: CASSSPPKSATNEQFF. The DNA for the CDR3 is TGTGCCAGCAGCTCCCCGCCTAAGTCAGCAACCAATGAGCAGTTCTTC.

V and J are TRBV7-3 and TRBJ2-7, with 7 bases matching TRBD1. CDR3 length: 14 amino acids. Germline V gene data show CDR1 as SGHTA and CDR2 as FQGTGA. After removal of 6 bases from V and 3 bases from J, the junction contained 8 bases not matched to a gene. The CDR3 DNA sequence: TGTGCCAGCAGAGACCGGGACAGAAACTACGAGCAGTACTTC. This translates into CASRDRDRNYEQYF. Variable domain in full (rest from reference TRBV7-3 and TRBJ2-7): GAGVSQTPSNKVTEKGKYVELRCDPISGHTALYWYRQSLGQGPEFLIYFQGTGAADDSGLPNDRFFAVRPEGSVSTLKIQRTERGDSAVYLCASRDRDRNYEQYFGPGTRLTVT.

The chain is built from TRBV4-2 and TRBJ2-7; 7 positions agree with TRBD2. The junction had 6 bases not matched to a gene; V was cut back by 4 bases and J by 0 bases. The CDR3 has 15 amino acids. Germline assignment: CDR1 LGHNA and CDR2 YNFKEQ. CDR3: CASSLNGGSSYEQYF. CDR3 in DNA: TGTGCCAGCAGCCTTAACGGGGGGAGCTCCTACGAGCAGTACTTC.

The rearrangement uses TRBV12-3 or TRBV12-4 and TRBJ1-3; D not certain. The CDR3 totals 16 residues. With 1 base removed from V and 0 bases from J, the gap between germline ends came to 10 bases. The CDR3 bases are TGTGCCAGCAGTTTAGAAGCAGGCCTCTCTGGAAACACCATATATTTT. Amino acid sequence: CASSLEAGLSGNTIYF.

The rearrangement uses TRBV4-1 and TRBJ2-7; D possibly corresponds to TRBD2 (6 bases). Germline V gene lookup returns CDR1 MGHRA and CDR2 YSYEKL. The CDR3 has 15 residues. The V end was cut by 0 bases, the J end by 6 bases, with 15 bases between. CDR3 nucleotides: TGCGCCAGCAGCCAAGACGGTAGCGGTGCTTCCGAGCAGTACTTC. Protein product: CASSQDGSGASEQYF.

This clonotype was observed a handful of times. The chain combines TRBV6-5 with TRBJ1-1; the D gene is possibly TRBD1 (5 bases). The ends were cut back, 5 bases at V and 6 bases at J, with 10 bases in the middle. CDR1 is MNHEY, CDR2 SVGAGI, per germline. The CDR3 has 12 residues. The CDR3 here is CASSTQGPEAFF. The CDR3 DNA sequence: TGTGCCAGCAGTACGCAGGGCCCTGAAGCTTTCTTT.

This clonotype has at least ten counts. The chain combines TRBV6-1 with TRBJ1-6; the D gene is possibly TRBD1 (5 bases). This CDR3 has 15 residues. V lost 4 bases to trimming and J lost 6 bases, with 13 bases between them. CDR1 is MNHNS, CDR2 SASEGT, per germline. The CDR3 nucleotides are TGTGCCAGCAGTGGAGAGGGACGTTCTAATTCACCCCTCCACTTT. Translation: CASSGEGRSNSPLHF.

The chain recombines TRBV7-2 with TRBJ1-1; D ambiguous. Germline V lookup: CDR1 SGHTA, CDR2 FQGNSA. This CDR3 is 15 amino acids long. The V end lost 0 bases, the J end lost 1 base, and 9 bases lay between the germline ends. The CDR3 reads CASSLARRGNTEAFF. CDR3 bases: TGTGCCAGCAGCTTAGCACGCCGGGGGAACACTGAAGCTTTCTTT.

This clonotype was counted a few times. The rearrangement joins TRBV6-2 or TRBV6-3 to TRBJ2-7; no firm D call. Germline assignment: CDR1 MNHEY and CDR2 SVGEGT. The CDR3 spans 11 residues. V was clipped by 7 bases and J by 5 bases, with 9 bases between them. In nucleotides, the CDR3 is TGTGCCAGCATCCTAGACCACGAGCAGTACTTC. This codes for CASILDHEQYF.

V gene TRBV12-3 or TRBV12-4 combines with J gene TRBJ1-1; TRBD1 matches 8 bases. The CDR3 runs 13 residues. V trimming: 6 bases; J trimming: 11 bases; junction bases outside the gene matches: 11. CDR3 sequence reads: CASSYVTGAVAFF. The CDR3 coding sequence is TGTGCCAGCAGCTACGTGACAGGGGCGGTGGCTTTCTTT.

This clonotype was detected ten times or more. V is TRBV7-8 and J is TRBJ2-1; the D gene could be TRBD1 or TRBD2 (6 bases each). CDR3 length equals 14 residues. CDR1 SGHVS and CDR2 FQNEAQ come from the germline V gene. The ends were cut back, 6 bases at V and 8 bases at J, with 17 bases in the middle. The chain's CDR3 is CASSRTQGTDEQFF. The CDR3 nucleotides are TGTGCCAGCAGTCGGACGCAGGGGACTGATGAGCAGTTCTTC.

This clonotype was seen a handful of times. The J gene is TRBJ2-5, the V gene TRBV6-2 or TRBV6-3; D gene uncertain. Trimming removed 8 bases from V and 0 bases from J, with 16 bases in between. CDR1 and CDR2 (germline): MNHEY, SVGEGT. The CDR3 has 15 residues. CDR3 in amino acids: CASETDTEYQETQYF. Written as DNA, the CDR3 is TGTGCCAGCGAAACAGACACAGAGTACCAAGAGACCCAGTACTTC.

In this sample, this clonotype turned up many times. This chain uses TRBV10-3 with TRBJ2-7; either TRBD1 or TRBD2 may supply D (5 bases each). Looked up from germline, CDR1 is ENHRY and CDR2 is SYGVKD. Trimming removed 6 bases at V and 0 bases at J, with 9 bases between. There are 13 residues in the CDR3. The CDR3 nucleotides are TGTGCCATCAGGGGGGACGGCTCCTACGAGCAGTACTTC. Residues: CAIRGDGSYEQYF.

The CDR3 DNA is TGTGCCAGCCTCACCGGGCGCAATGAGCAGTTCTTC. It translates to CASLTGRNEQFF. The V and J genes are TRBV28 and TRBJ2-1; D remains unclear. This CDR3 has 12 amino acids. Trimming cost V 8 bases and J 6 bases, with 11 bases left between them. The germline CDR1 and CDR2 sequences are MDHEN and SYDVKM.

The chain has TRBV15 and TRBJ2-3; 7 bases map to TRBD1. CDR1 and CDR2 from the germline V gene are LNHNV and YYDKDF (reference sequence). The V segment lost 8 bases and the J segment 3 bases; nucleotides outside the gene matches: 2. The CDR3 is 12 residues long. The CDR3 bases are TGTGCCACCTCACAGGGGACAGATACGCAGTATTTT. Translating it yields CATSQGTDTQYF.

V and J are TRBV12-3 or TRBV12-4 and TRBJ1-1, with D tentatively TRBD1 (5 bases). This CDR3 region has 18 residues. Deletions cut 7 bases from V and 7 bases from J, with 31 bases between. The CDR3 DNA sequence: TGTGCCAGCATCCCAAAGGGGTCCGGGACGGAAGGTTCCATTGAAGCTTTCTTT. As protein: CASIPKGSGTEGSIEAFF.

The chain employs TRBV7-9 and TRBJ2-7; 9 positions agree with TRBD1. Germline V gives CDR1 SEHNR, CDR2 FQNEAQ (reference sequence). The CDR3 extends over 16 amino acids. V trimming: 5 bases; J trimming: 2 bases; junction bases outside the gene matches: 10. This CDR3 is CASSHGWTGETYEQYF. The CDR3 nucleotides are TGTGCCAGCAGCCATGGGTGGACAGGGGAAACCTACGAGCAGTACTTC.

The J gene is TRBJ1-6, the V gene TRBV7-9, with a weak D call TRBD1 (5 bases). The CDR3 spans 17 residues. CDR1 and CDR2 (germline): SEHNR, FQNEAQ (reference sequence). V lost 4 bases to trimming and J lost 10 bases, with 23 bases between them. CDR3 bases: TGTGCCAGCAGCTCCCACGATATGGGCGGGGGACGGTCACCCCTCCACTTT. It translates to CASSSHDMGGGRSPLHF.

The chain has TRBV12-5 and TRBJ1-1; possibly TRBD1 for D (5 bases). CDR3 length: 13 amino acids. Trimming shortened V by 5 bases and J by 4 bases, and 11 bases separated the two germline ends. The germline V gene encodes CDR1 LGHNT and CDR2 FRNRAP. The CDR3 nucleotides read TGTGCTAGTGGTCCCGGCGGGGGCACTGAAGCTTTCTTT. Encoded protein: CASGPGGGTEAFF.

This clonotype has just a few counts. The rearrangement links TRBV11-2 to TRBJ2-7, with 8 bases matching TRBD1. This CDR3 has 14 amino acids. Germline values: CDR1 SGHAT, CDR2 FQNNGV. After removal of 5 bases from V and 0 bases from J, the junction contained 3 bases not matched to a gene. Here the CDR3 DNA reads TGTGCCAGCAGCCCCGGGACAGGCTCCTACGAGCAGTACTTC. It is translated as CASSPGTGSYEQYF.

The CDR3 coding sequence is TGTGCCAGCAGCCAGCAGGGGGGATTGGCCAGCGGGAACCACAATGAGCAGTTCTTC. Encoded protein: CASSQQGGLASGNHNEQFF. This chain uses TRBV28 with TRBJ2-1; D could derive from TRBD1 or TRBD2 (7 bases each). Germline lookup yields CDR1 MDHEN and CDR2 SYDVKM. V was shortened by 6 bases and J by 5 bases, with 29 bases between the two germline ends. The CDR3 consists of 19 residues.

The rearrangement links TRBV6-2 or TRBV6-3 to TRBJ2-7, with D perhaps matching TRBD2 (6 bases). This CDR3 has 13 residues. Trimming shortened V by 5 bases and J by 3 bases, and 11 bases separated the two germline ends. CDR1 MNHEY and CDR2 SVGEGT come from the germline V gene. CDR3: CASSGTDYYEQYF. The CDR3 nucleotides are TGTGCCAGCAGTGGGACTGACTACTACGAGCAGTACTTC.